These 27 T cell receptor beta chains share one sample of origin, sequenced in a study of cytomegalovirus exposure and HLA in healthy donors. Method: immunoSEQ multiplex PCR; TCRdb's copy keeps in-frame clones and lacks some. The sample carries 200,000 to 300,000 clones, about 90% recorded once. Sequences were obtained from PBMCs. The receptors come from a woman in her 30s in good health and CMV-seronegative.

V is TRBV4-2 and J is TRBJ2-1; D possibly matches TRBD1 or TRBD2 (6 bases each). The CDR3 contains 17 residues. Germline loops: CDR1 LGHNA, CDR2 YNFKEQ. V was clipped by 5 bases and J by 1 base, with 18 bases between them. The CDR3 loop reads CASSTHQGGRSYNEQFF. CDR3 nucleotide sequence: TGTGCCAGCAGCACGCACCAAGGGGGGAGGTCCTACAATGAGCAGTTCTTC.

The CDR3: CASSVARDNEQFF. The CDR3 DNA reads TGTGCCAGCAGCGTAGCAAGGGACAATGAGCAGTTCTTC. V gene TRBV9 combines with J gene TRBJ2-1; D call uncertain. V gave up 0 bases and J gave up 5 bases, with 6 bases separating them. The CDR3 is made up of 13 amino acids. CDR1 and CDR2 from the germline V gene are SGDLS and YYNGEE.

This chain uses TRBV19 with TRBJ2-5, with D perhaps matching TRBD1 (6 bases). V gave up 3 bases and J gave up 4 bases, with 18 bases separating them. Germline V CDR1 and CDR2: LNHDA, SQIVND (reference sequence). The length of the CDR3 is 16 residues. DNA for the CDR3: TGTGCCAGTAGTATGCCTACCCCACAGGGACGAGAGACCCAGTACTTC. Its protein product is CASSMPTPQGRETQYF.

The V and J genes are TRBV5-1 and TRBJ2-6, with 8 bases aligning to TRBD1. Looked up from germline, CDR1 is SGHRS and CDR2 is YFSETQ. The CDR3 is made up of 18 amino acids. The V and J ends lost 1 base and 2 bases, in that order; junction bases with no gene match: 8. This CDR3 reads CASSLTRDRSPGANVLTF. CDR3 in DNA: TGCGCCAGCAGCTTGACGCGGGACAGGTCTCCTGGGGCCAACGTCCTGACTTTC.

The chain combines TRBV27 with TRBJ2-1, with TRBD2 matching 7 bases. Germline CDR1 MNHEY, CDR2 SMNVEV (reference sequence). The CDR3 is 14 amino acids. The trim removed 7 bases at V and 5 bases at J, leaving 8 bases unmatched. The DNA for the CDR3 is TGTGCCAGCAAACCGGGACTACCAAACAATGAGCAGTTCTTC. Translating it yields CASKPGLPNNEQFF.

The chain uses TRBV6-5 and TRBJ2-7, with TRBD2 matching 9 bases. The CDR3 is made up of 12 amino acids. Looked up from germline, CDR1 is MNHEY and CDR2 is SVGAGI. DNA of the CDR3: TGTGTTAGTGGCGGGAGGGCCTACGAGCAGTACTTC. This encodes CVSGGRAYEQYF.

The CDR3: CASSEPGLAGGYQETQYF. The DNA for the CDR3 is TGTGCCAGCAGCGAACCGGGACTAGCGGGAGGGTACCAAGAGACCCAGTACTTC. The chain carries TRBV7-7 and TRBJ2-5, with 16 bases that match TRBD2. The CDR3 spans 18 residues. J gave up 0 bases and V 5 bases, and 6 bases lay outside the gene matches. Germline V CDR1 and CDR2: SSHAT, FNYEAQ (reference sequence).

CDR3 sequence: CASSQDPPGTGELFF. CDR3 sequence (DNA): TGTGCCAGCAGCCAAGATCCCCCGGGGACCGGGGAGCTGTTTTTT. The chain is built from TRBV4-2 and TRBJ2-2, with D possibly TRBD2 on 5 matching bases. The CDR3 is 15 amino acids. Per germline, CDR1 LGHNA and CDR2 YNFKEQ. The V end was cut by 0 bases, the J end by 5 bases, with 10 bases between.

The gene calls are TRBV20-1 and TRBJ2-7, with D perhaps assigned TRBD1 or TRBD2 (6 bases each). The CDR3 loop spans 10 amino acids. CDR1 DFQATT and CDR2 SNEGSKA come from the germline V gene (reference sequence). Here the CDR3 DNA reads TGCCGAAACCCGGGGGCCGAGCAGTACTTC. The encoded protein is CRNPGAEQYF.

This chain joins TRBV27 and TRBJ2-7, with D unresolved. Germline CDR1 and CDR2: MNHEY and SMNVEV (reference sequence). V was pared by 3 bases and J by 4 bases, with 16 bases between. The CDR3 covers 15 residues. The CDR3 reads CASSFSGGARYEQYF. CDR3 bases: TGTGCCAGCAGTTTCTCGGGCGGAGCTCGGTACGAGCAGTACTTC.

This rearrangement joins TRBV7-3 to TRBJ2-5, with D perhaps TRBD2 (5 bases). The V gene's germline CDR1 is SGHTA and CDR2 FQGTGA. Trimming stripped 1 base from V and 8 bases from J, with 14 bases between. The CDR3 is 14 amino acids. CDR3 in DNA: TGTGCCAGCAGCTTAAGCGGATCACGGGAAACCCAGTACTTC. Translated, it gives CASSLSGSRETQYF.

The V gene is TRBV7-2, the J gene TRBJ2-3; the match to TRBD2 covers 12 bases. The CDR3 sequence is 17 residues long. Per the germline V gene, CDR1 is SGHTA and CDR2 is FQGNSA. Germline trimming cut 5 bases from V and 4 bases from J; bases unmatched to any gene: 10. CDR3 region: CASSTGGLAGTADTQYF. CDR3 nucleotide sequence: TGTGCCAGCAGCACGGGCGGACTAGCGGGAACCGCAGATACGCAGTATTTT.

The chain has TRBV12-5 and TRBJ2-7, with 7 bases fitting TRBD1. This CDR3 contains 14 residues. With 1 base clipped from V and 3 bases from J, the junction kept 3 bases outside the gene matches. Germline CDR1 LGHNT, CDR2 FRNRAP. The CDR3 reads CASGLGDSNYEQYF. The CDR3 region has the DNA TGTGCTAGTGGTTTGGGGGACAGCAACTACGAGCAGTACTTC. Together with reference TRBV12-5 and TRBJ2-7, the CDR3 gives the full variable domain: DARVTQTPRHKVTEMGQEVTMRCQPILGHNTVFWYRQTMMQGLELLAYFRNRAPLDDSGMPKDRFSAEMPDATLATLKIQPSEPRDSAVYFCASGLGDSNYEQYFGPGTRLTVT.

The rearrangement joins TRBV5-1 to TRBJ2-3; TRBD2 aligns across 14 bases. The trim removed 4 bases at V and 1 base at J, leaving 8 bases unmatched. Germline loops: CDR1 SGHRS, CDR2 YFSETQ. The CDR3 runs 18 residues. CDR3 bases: TGCGCCAGCAGCCCCGGGACTAGCGGGGGAGGAGGCACAGATACGCAGTATTTT. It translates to CASSPGTSGGGGTDTQYF.

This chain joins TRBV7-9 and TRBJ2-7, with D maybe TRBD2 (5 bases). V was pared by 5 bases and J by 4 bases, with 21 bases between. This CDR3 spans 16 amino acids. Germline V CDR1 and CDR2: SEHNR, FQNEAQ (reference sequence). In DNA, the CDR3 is TGTGCCAGCAGCCACATGGACGGGGAGAAAATTTACGAGCAGTACTTC. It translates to CASSHMDGEKIYEQYF. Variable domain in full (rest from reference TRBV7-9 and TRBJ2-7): DTGVSQNPRHKITKRGQNVTFRCDPISEHNRLYWYRQTLGQGPEFLTYFQNEAQLEKSRLLSDRFSAERPKGSFSTLEIQRTEQGDSAMYLCASSHMDGEKIYEQYFGPGTRLTVT.

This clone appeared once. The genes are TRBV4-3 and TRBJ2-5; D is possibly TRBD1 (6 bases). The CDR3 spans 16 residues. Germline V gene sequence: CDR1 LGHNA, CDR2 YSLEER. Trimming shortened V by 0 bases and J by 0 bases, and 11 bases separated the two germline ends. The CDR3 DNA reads TGCGCCAGCAGCCAAGACCTCGGACAGTACCAAGAGACCCAGTACTTC. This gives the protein CASSQDLGQYQETQYF.

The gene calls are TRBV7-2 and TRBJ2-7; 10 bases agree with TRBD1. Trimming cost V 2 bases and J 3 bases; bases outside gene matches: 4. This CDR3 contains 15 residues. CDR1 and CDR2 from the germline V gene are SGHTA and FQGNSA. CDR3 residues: CASSLPDRGIYEQYF. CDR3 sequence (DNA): TGTGCCAGCAGCTTACCGGACAGGGGGATCTACGAGCAGTACTTC.

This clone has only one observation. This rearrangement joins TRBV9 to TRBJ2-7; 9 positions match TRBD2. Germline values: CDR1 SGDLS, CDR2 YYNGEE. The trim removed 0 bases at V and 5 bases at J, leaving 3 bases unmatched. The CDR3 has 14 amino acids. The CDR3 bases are TGTGCCAGCAGCGTAGGTCTAGCGGGACACGAGCAGTACTTC. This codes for CASSVGLAGHEQYF.

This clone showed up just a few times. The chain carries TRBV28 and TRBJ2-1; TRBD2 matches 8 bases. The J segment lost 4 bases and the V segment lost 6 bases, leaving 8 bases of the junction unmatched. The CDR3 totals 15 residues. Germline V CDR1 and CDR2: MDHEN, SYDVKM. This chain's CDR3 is CASSPTSDAYNEQFF. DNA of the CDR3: TGTGCCAGCAGCCCGACTAGCGATGCGTACAATGAGCAGTTCTTC.

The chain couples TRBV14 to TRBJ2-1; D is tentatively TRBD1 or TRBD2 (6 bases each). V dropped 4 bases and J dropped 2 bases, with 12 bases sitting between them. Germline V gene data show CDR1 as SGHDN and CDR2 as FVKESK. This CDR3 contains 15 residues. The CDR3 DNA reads TGTGCCAGCAGCCCACTGGGGGGCACCTACAATGAGCAGTTCTTC. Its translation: CASSPLGGTYNEQFF.

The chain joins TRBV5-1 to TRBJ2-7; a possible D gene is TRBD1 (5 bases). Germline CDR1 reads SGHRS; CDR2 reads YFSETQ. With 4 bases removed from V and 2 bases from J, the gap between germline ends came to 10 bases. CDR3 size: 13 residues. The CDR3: CASSPPDTYEQYF. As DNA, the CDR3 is TGCGCCAGCAGCCCACCGGACACCTACGAGCAGTACTTC.

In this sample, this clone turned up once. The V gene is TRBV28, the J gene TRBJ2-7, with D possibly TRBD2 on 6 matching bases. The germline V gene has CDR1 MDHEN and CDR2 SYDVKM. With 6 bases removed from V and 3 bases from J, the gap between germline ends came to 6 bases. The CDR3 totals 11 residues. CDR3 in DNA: TGTGCCAGCAGGGAGGGCTACGAGCAGTACTTC. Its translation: CASREGYEQYF.

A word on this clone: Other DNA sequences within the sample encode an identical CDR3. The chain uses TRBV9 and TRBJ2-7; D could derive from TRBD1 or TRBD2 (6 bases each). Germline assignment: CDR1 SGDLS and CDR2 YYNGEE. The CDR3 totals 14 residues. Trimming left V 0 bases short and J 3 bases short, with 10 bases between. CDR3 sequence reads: CASSVAEGGYEQYF. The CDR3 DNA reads TGTGCCAGCAGCGTAGCTGAGGGGGGCTACGAGCAGTACTTC.

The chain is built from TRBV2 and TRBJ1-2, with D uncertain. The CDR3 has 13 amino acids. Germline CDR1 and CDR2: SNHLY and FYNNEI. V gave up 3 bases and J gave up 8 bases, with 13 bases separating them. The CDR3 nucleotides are TGTGCCAGCAGTGATTTCTCGTCGGGAGGCTACACCTTC. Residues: CASSDFSSGGYTF. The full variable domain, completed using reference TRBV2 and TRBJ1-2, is EPEVTQTPSHQVTQMGQEVILRCVPISNHLYFYWYRQILGQKVEFLVSFYNNEISEKSEIFDDQFSVERPDGSNFTLKIRSTKLEDSAMYFCASSDFSSGGYTFGSGTRLTVV.

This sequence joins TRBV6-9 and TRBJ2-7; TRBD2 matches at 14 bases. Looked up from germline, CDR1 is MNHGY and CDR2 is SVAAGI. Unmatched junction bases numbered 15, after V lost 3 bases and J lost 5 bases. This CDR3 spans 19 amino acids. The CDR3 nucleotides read TGTGCCAGCAGTTACCTCCGGGGACTAGCGGGAGATCGGGCCCACGAGCAGTACTTC. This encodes CASSYLRGLAGDRAHEQYF.

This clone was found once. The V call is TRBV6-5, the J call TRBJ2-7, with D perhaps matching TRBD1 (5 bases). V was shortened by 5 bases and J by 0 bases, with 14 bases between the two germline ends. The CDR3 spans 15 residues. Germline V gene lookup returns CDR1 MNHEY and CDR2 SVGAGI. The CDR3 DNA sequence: TGTGCCAGCAGTCGGCGTGAGACAGTCTCCTACGAGCAGTACTTC. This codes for CASSRRETVSYEQYF.

The CDR3 is CASSVAVEPYEQYF. The CDR3, as DNA: TGTGCCAGCAGCGTAGCGGTCGAGCCCTACGAGCAGTACTTC. The rearrangement uses TRBV9 and TRBJ2-7; D is undetermined. Germline-derived CDR1 and CDR2 are SGDLS and YYNGEE. The germline V and J ends were trimmed by 0 bases and 2 bases, with 9 bases remaining between them. The CDR3 runs 14 residues. Together with reference TRBV9 and TRBJ2-7, the CDR3 gives the full variable domain: DSGVTQTPKHLITATGQRVTLRCSPRSGDLSVYWYQQSLDQGLQFLIQYYNGEERAKGNILERFSAQQFPDLHSELNLSSLELGDSALYFCASSVAVEPYEQYFGPGTRLTVT.